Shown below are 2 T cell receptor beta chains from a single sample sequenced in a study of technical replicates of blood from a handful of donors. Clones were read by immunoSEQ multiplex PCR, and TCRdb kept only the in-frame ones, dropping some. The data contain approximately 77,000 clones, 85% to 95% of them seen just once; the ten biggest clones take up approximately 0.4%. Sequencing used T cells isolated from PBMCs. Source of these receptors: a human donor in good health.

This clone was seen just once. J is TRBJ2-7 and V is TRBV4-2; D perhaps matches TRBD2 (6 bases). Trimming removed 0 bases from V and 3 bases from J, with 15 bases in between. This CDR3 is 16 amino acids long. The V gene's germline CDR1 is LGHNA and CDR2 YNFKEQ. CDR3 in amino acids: CASSQDLRLGYYEQYF. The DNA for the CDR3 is TGTGCCAGCAGCCAAGACTTAAGACTAGGGTACTACGAGCAGTACTTC.

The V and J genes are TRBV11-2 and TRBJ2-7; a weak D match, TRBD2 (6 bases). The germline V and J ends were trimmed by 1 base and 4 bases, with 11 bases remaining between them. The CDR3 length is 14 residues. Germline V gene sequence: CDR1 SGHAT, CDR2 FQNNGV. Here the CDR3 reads CASSLGTGGYEQYF. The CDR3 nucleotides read TGTGCCAGCAGCTTAGGCACCGGGGGTTACGAGCAGTACTTC.